The 8 T cell receptor beta chains presented below share a single source sample, sequenced in a study of cytomegalovirus exposure and HLA in healthy donors (dated 2017 in TCRdb). Library generation was performed with the immunoSEQ multiplex PCR assay. The clones in this table, taken by TCRdb from immuneACCESS, are in-frame only. Not every clone is retained; where verified, under half of the shortfall comes from an unresolved V gene, and the cause of the rest is unknown. A total of under 200,000 clones appear in this sample, about 96% of them only once. Roughly 1% of the sample comes from the top ten. Specimen: PBMCs. These receptors were obtained from a woman under 30 in good health and CMV-seronegative.

The chain joins TRBV7-6 to TRBJ1-2, with D possibly matching TRBD1 (6 bases). Trimming took 2 bases from V and 5 from J, leaving 15 bases between them. Germline CDR1 is SGHVS and CDR2 is FNYEAQ. This CDR3 contains 15 residues. The DNA of the CDR3 is TGTGCCAGCAGCTTATACAGGGAAAAGGGGTATGGCTACACCTTC. Its protein is CASSLYREKGYGYTF.

This clone was recorded once. This chain connects TRBV19 to TRBJ2-5, with TRBD2 as a possible D gene (6 bases). There are 17 residues in the CDR3. V dropped 4 bases and J dropped 0 bases, with 18 bases sitting between them. Germline loops: CDR1 LNHDA, CDR2 SQIVND (reference sequence). The chain's CDR3 is CASSNIASAGYQETQYF. CDR3 in DNA: TGTGCCAGTAGTAATATAGCTAGCGCGGGGTACCAAGAGACCCAGTACTTC.

This sequence joins TRBV19 and TRBJ1-5, with a possible D match to TRBD1 (5 bases). The V end lost 2 bases, the J end lost 5 bases, and 10 bases lay between the germline ends. CDR3 length: 14 amino acids. The germline gives CDR1 LNHDA, CDR2 SQIVND (reference sequence). The chain's CDR3 is CASSILPGYQPQHF. CDR3 nucleotides: TGTGCCAGTAGTATATTACCAGGGTATCAGCCCCAGCATTTT.

The rearrangement links TRBV15 to TRBJ1-2, with 9 bases lining up with TRBD1. CDR3 size: 15 residues. V dropped 5 bases and J dropped 2; count of bases not matched to a gene: 6. Germline values: CDR1 LNHNV, CDR2 YYDKDF (reference sequence). For the CDR3, the DNA is TGTGCCACCAGCCTCACCGGGACAGGGAACTATGGCTACACCTTC. Protein sequence: CATSLTGTGNYGYTF. The full variable domain, in which reference TRBV15 and TRBJ1-2 provide the parts outside the CDR3, is DAMVIQNPRYQVTQFGKPVTLSCSQTLNHNVMYWYQQKSSQAPKLLFHYYDKDFNNEADTPDNFQSRRPNTSFCFLDIRSPGLGDTAMYLCATSLTGTGNYGYTFGSGTRLTVV.

The V call is TRBV12-5, the J call TRBJ1-3; D call uncertain. The germline V gene encodes CDR1 LGHNT and CDR2 FRNRAP. The ends were cut back, 5 bases at V and 2 bases at J, with 10 bases in the middle. The CDR3 has 14 amino acids. CDR3 region: CASGDPGPGNTIYF. The CDR3 DNA is TGTGCTAGTGGTGATCCAGGTCCTGGAAACACCATATATTTT.

This clone has just a few counts. The rearrangement uses TRBV2 and TRBJ1-1, with D possibly being TRBD1 (5 bases). Per germline, CDR1 SNHLY and CDR2 FYNNEI. Trimming cost V 0 bases and J 1 base, with 12 bases left between them. The CDR3 length is 16 residues. CDR3 protein: CASSEAGGEKNTEAFF. DNA of the CDR3: TGTGCCAGCAGTGAAGCGGGGGGGGAAAAGAACACTGAAGCTTTCTTT.

The chain carries TRBV4-2 and TRBJ2-1, with D perhaps TRBD1 (5 bases). Germline lookup yields CDR1 LGHNA and CDR2 YNFKEQ. The CDR3 consists of 18 residues. V was pared by 1 base and J by 6 bases, with 22 bases between. The CDR3 nucleotides are TGTGCCAGCAGCCAAGGTATCATGAGCCAGGGAAAGGGCAATGAGCAGTTCTTC. Protein: CASSQGIMSQGKGNEQFF.

V is TRBV28 and J is TRBJ1-1; no reliable D call. Germline lookup yields CDR1 MDHEN and CDR2 SYDVKM. V lost 2 bases, J lost 2 bases, and 9 bases lay in between. This CDR3 contains 14 residues. In nucleotides, the CDR3 is TGTGCCAGCAGTTTAGGGAGCAAAAACACTGAAGCTTTCTTT. Encoded protein: CASSLGSKNTEAFF.